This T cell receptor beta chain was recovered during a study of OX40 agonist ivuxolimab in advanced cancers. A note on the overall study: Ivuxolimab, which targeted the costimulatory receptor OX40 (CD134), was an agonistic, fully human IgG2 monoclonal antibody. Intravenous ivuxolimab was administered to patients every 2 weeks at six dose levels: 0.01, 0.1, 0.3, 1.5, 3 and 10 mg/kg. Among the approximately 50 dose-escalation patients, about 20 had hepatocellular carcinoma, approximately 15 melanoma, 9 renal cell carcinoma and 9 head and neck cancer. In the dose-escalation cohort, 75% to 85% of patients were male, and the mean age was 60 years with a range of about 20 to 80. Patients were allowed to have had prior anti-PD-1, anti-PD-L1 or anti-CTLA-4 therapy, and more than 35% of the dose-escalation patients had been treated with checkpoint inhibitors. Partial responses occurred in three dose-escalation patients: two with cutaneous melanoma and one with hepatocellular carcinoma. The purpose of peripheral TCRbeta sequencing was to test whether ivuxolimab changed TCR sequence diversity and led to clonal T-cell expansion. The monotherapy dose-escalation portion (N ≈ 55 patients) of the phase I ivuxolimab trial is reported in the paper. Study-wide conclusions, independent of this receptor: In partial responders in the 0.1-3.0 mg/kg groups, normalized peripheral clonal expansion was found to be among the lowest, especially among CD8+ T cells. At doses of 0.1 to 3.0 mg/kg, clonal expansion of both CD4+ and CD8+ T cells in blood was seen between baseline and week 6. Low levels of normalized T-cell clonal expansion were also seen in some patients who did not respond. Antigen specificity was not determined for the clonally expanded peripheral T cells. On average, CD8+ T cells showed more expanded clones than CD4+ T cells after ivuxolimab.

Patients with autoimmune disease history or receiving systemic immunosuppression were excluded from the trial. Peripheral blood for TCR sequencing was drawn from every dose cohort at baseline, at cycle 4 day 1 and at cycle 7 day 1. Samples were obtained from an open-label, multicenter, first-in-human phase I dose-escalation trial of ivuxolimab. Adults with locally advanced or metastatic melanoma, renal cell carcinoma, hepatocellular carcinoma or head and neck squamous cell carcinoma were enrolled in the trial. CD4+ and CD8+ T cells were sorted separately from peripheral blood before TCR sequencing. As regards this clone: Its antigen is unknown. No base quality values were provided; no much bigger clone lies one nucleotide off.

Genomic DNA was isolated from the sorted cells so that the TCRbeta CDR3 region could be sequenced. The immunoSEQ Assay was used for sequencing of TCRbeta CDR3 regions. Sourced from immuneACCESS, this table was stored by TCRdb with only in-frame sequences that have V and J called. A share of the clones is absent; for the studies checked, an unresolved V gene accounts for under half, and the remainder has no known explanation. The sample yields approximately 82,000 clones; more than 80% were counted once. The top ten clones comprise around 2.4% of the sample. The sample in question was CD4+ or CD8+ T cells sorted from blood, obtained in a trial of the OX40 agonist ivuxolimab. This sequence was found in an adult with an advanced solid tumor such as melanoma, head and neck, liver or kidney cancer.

The DNA sequence is given as TGTGCCAGTAGTAGCGGGACAGGAGGAAATCAGCCCCAGCATTTT. It translates to CASSSGTGGNQPQHF. This chain is built from TRBV19 and TRBJ1-5, and 8 junctional nucleotides match TRBD1. V is trimmed back by 4 bases and J by 4 bases, and the junction contains 6 bases that no gene match accounts for. The CDR3 goes from the cysteine to the phenylalanine over 15 residues. Left in the record is the CDR3 DNA by itself, 45 bases read in frame from the first base. Taken from the germline V gene (reference sequence), the CDR1 and CDR2 loops are LNHDA and SQIVND.